Below, 21 T cell receptor beta chains from the same sample are listed, as sequenced in a study of cytomegalovirus exposure and HLA in healthy donors. Researchers ran the PCR with 60 Vbeta and 13 Jbeta primers. TCRdb's table, derived via immunoSEQ multiplex PCR, lists solely in-frame clones and lacks some. The sample holds about 93,000 clones, roughly 63% seen once. The sequenced sample consisted of PBMCs. The receptors derive from a boy aged 5 to 17 in good health and CMV-seropositive.

This clone was seen a few times. CDR3 protein: CASSQVYDSSYEQYF. For the CDR3, the DNA is TGTGCCAGCAGCCAAGTATACGACAGCTCCTACGAGCAGTACTTC. The chain employs TRBV4-2 and TRBJ2-7; D is perhaps TRBD1 (5 bases). The CDR3 length is 15 residues. The germline V gene encodes CDR1 LGHNA and CDR2 YNFKEQ. V was shortened by 1 base and J by 0 bases, with 10 bases between the two germline ends.

This chain connects TRBV19 to TRBJ2-7; the match to TRBD1 covers 9 bases. The CDR3 spans 14 residues. The germline V gene has CDR1 LNHDA and CDR2 SQIVND (reference sequence). The ends lost 5 bases at V and 4 bases at J; junction bases unmatched: 6. The CDR3 DNA reads as TGTGCCAGTAGTGTAACAGGGGGCGGGTACGAGCAGTACTTC. This gives the protein CASSVTGGGYEQYF.

This clone was seen more than once but under ten times. The chain uses TRBV9 and TRBJ2-3; maybe TRBD1 (6 bases). The germline gives CDR1 SGDLS, CDR2 YYNGEE. V lost 3 bases to trimming and J lost 6 bases, with 14 bases between them. This CDR3 is 14 amino acids long. CDR3 in amino acids: CASSEQGTSDTQYF. DNA of the CDR3: TGTGCCAGCAGCGAACAGGGTACATCGGATACGCAGTATTTT.

This clone was detected only a few times. The chain recombines TRBV5-1 with TRBJ1-3, with unresolved D. Trimming left V 7 bases short and J 4 bases short, with 9 bases between. Germline V gene data show CDR1 as SGHRS and CDR2 as YFSETQ. The CDR3 is 12 residues long. The CDR3 DNA reads as TGCGCCAGCGGTGAGGCAGGAAACACCATATATTTT. It encodes CASGEAGNTIYF.

This chain links TRBV5-1 with TRBJ1-2, with 8 bases lining up with TRBD1. Germline CDR1 and CDR2: SGHRS and YFSETQ. This CDR3 contains 16 residues. The junction had 12 bases not matched to a gene; V was cut back by 3 bases and J by 5 bases. For the CDR3, the DNA is TGCGCCAGCAGCTGGACCGGGCAGGGGGCGGAGTATGGCTACACCTTC. Amino acid sequence: CASSWTGQGAEYGYTF.

The chain combines TRBV30 with TRBJ1-2; 8 nucleotides agree with TRBD1. In germline, CDR1 is GTSNPN, CDR2 SVGIG (reference sequence). Trimming removed 4 bases from V and 6 bases from J; junction bases left unmatched: 7. The CDR3 is 13 amino acids. CDR3 loop: CAWNRQGTHGYTF. CDR3 bases: TGTGCCTGGAACAGACAGGGGACCCATGGCTACACCTTC.

This clone has a single count. The chain is built from TRBV5-4 and TRBJ2-1, with 8 bases matching TRBD2. The CDR3 runs to 16 residues. Trimming took 0 bases from V and 4 from J; bases not matched to a gene: 6. Germline CDR1 is SGHNT and CDR2 is YYREEE (reference sequence). For the CDR3, the DNA is TGTGCCAGCAGCTTGGTAGGTGGCGGGGGGTACAATGAGCAGTTCTTC. As protein: CASSLVGGGGYNEQFF. The variable domain in full, with the rest retrieved from reference TRBV5-4 and TRBJ2-1, is ETGVTQSPTHLIKTRGQQVTLRCSSQSGHNTVSWYQQALGQGPQFIFQYYREEENGRGNFPPRFSGLQFPNYSSELNVNALELDDSALYLCASSLVGGGGYNEQFFGPGTRLTVL.

This clone was seen a few times. The chain couples TRBV5-1 to TRBJ1-2; D is undetermined. Between the trimmed V and J ends, which lost 1 base and 7 bases, there was a span of 8 bases. There are 12 residues in the CDR3. The germline V gene encodes CDR1 SGHRS and CDR2 YFSETQ. The CDR3 bases are TGCGCCAGCAGCTTGAACTCAGGTGGCTACACCTTC. Translated: CASSLNSGGYTF.

The chain joins TRBV4-1 to TRBJ1-4; no clear D. Per the germline V gene, CDR1 is MGHRA and CDR2 is YSYEKL. This CDR3 comprises 15 residues. V was trimmed by 7 bases and J by 0 bases, leaving 12 bases between them. CDR3 sequence: CASIRVPATNEKLFF. CDR3 sequence (DNA): TGCGCCAGCATCCGGGTGCCTGCAACTAATGAAAAACTGTTTTTT.

Here the CDR3 DNA reads TGTGCCAGCAGCTTAGGTCAGGGGGACACCGGGGAGCTGTTTTTT. Translation gives CASSLGQGDTGELFF. This chain connects TRBV7-9 to TRBJ2-2; TRBD1 aligns across 7 bases. The germline gives CDR1 SEHNR, CDR2 FQNEAQ (reference sequence). This CDR3 comprises 15 residues. V shed 1 base and J 3 bases; nucleotides not matched to a gene: 2.

This chain joins TRBV5-1 and TRBJ1-5; possibly TRBD1 for D (5 bases). This CDR3 has 14 amino acids. Germline V gene data show CDR1 as SGHRS and CDR2 as YFSETQ. The ends were cut back, 2 bases at V and 1 base at J, with 7 bases in the middle. CDR3 sequence (DNA): TGCGCCAGCAGCTTTACAGGCAGCAATCAGCCCCAGCATTTT. Protein product: CASSFTGSNQPQHF. Full variable domain (missing parts from reference TRBV5-1 and TRBJ1-5): KAGVTQTPRYLIKTRGQQVTLSCSPISGHRSVSWYQQTPGQGLQFLFEYFSETQRNKGNFPGRFSGRQFSNSRSEMNVSTLELGDSALYLCASSFTGSNQPQHFGDGTRLSIL.

The chain links TRBV5-1 to TRBJ1-2; possibly TRBD1 for D (5 bases). CDR1 is SGHRS and CDR2 is YFSETQ in the germline V gene. This CDR3 has 13 amino acids. V was pared by 0 bases and J by 6 bases, with 9 bases between. This CDR3 is CASSLVGGDGYTF. The CDR3 DNA is TGCGCCAGCAGCTTGGTCGGGGGGGATGGCTACACCTTC.

V is TRBV5-1 and J is TRBJ2-1, with 8 bases that match TRBD2. The V segment lost 0 bases and the J segment 1 base; nucleotides outside the gene matches: 3. In germline, CDR1 is SGHRS, CDR2 YFSETQ. This CDR3 comprises 16 residues. CDR3 DNA sequence: TGCGCCAGCAGCTTGGCGGGGGGGCGATCCTACAATGAGCAGTTCTTC. It yields the protein CASSLAGGRSYNEQFF.

This clone has a handful of counts. The chain recombines TRBV9 with TRBJ1-2; D remains unclear. V lost 3 bases, J lost 0 bases, and 18 bases lay in between. Germline V gene lookup returns CDR1 SGDLS and CDR2 YYNGEE. This CDR3 is built from 17 residues. CDR3 bases: TGTGCCAGCAGCGACTCACTTCGGAAGGGAGCTAACTATGGCTACACCTTC. Translating gives CASSDSLRKGANYGYTF.

The chain uses TRBV5-4 and TRBJ2-7; 12 nucleotides align to TRBD2. Germline CDR1 is SGHNT and CDR2 is YYREEE (reference sequence). This CDR3 is built from 17 residues. V shed 0 bases, J shed 2 bases, and the junction held 6 bases outside the gene matches. As DNA, the CDR3 is TGTGCCAGCAGCTTGGGGAGACTAGCGGGGGCCCCCTACGAGCAGTACTTC. Translated: CASSLGRLAGAPYEQYF.

V is TRBV5-1 and J is TRBJ1-2; TRBD1 aligns across 10 bases. The CDR3 covers 17 residues. Germline assignment: CDR1 SGHRS and CDR2 YFSETQ. Trimming took 0 bases from V and 8 from J; bases not matched to a gene: 13. The CDR3 here is CASSLAEGTGALEGYTF. The CDR3 DNA reads as TGCGCCAGCAGCTTGGCCGAGGGGACAGGGGCACTCGAGGGCTACACCTTC.

The chain links TRBV4-3 to TRBJ2-2; maybe TRBD1 (6 bases). Trimming stripped 1 base from V and 2 bases from J, with 11 bases between. Germline-derived CDR1 and CDR2 are LGHNA and YSLEER. The CDR3 runs to 16 residues. CDR3 amino acids: CASSQVLGANTGELFF. The DNA for the CDR3 is TGCGCCAGCAGCCAAGTACTGGGGGCAAACACCGGGGAGCTGTTTTTT.

J is TRBJ1-6 and V is TRBV7-6; 7 bases map to TRBD1. V dropped 2 bases and J dropped 8; count of bases not matched to a gene: 3. This CDR3 region has 14 residues. The germline gives CDR1 SGHVS, CDR2 FNYEAQ. CDR3 in amino acids: CASSLRDSDSPLHF. DNA of the CDR3: TGTGCCAGCAGCTTAAGGGACAGTGATTCACCCCTCCACTTT.

The chain links TRBV4-1 to TRBJ1-2; no reliable D call. The V gene lost 1 base and the J gene lost 4 bases, with 7 bases spanning the gap. The length of the CDR3 is 13 residues. The germline CDR1 and CDR2 sequences are MGHRA and YSYEKL. In DNA form, the CDR3 reads TGCGCCAGCAGCCAAGGGTCAGGCTATGGCTACACCTTC. Protein product: CASSQGSGYGYTF.

This clone was seen a handful of times. This chain links TRBV5-6 with TRBJ2-1; 7 nucleotides align to TRBD1. The CDR3 sequence is 15 residues long. CDR1 and CDR2 from the germline V gene are SGHDT and YYEEEE. J was trimmed by 8 bases and V by 7 bases; bases with no gene match: 15. CDR3 bases: TGTGCCAGCTTCGGGGACAGCGAGCGTTCGGATGAGCAGTTCTTC. Its translation is CASFGDSERSDEQFF.

The rearrangement uses TRBV9 and TRBJ2-5; D may be TRBD1 (6 bases). Trimming left V 2 bases short and J 2 bases short, with 19 bases between. This CDR3 is 17 amino acids long. Germline loops: CDR1 SGDLS, CDR2 YYNGEE. CDR3: CASSVGTIQGPQETQYF. The CDR3 DNA reads as TGTGCCAGCAGCGTTGGGACGATCCAGGGGCCTCAAGAGACCCAGTACTTC.